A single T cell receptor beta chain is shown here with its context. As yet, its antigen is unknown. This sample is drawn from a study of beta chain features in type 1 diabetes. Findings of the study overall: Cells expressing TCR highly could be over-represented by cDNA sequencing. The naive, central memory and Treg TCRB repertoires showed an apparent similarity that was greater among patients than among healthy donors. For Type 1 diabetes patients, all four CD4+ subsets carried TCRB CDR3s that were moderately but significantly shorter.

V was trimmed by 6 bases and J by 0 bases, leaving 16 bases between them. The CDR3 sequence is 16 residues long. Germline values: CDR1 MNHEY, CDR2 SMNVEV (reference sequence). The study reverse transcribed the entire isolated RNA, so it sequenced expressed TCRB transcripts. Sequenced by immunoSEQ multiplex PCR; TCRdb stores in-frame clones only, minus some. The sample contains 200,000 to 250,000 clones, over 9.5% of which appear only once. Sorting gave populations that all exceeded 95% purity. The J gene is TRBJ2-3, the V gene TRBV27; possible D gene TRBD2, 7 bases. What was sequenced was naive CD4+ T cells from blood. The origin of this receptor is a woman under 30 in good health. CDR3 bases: TGTGCCAGCAGCTCGTCGGGGGGCCTTAGCACAGATACGCAGTATTTT. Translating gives CASSSSGGLSTDTQYF.